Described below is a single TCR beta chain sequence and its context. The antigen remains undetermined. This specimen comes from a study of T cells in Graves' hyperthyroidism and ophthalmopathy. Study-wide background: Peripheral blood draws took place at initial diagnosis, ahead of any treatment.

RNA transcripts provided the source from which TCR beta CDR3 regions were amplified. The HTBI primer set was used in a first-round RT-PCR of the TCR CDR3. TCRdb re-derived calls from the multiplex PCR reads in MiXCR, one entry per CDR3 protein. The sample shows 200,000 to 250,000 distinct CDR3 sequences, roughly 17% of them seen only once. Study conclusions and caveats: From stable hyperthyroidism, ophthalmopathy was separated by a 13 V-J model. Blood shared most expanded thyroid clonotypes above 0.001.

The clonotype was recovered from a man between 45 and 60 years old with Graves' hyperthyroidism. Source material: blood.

The CDR3 nucleotides are TGTGCCAGCAGCTACGGTCTGAATGAAAAACTGTTTTTT. The encoded protein is CASSYGLNEKLFF. The J gene is TRBJ1-4, the V gene TRBV7-9; D is uncertain. The germline V gene encodes CDR1 SEHNR and CDR2 FQNEAQ (reference sequence). Trimming took off 4 bases at V and 5 bases at J, with 8 bases between the two ends. The CDR3 extends over 13 amino acids.